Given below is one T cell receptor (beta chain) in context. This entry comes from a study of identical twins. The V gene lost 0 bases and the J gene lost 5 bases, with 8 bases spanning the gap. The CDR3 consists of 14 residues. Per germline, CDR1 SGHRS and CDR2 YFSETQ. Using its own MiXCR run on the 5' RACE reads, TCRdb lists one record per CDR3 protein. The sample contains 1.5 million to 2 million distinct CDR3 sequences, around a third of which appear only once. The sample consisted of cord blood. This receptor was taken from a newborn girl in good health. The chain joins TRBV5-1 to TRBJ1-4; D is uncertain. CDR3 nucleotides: TGCGCCAGCAGCTTGGAGCGGACCAATGAAAAACTGTTTTTT. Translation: CASSLERTNEKLFF.